The present entry profiles one T cell receptor (beta chain) with its context. Its antigen is not identified. For every TCR library, about 3,500 ng of total RNA was used. TCRdb re-called the 5' RACE reads; every CDR3 protein appears as one record, without DNA. Found here are 150,000 to 200,000 distinct CDR3 sequences; the top ten clones hold around 7.2%. The data were taken from a study of monozygotic twins with inflammatory bowel disease. Study-wide results and limits: Twins with IBD were found to have lower TCRbeta diversity (inverse Simpson) than healthy co-twins.

The sequence derives from a human donor with ulcerative colitis or Crohn's disease, or a healthy co-twin of an affected twin (not recorded which). The sequencing sample was made of blood.

The chain's CDR3 is CATSRDGTQQGRPYNEQFF. The chain is built from TRBV15 and TRBJ2-1; as DNA is missing, the TRBD1 call by TCRdb cannot be tested. The CDR3 length is 19 residues. The germline V gene has CDR1 LNHNV and CDR2 YYDKDF (reference sequence).